This TCR beta chain was profiled in a study of breast tumors, draining lymph nodes, adjacent tissues. The lymph nodes were axillary draining lymph nodes from breast cancer patients. Overall study results and limits: Tumors had less TCR diversity than lymph nodes, more than nontumor tissue. The data were judged consistent with most tumor T cells coming from lymph node and expanding in tumor. Tumor T cell lymph node origin was a supported hypothesis, not proven. Compared with basal-like, luminal-like tumors shared significantly more repertoire with nontumor tissue.

TCRdb recomputed calls from the multiplex PCR reads with MiXCR, one row per CDR3 protein. Here the sample spans under 350,000 distinct CDR3 sequences, over 25% being singletons. Germline loops: CDR1 SQVTM, CDR2 ANQGSEA. The V gene end was trimmed by 5 bases and the J gene end by 2 bases; junction bases not matched to a gene: 9. This CDR3 has 14 amino acids. The sample holds many counts of this clonotype. Its antigen remains unknown. The chain joins TRBV29-1 to TRBJ2-7; 7 bases align to TRBD1. The sample consisted of axillary lymph node tissue. The source of this sequence is a female donor with breast cancer. Some clones in this sample may be carry-over from other donors' samples. The CDR3 is CSVRKGAGAYEQYF. The CDR3 nucleotides read TGCAGCGTTCGTAAGGGGGCAGGGGCCTACGAGCAGTACTTC.